One sample yielded the 16 T cell receptor beta chains listed below, sequenced in a study of T cell responses to AZD1222 COVID-19 vaccine. Profiled with immunoSEQ multiplex PCR; TCRdb holds only in-frame clones, not every one. The sample comprises about 69,000 clones, over 80% of which are singletons, and nearly 25% rests with the top ten. Here the sequenced sample was peripheral blood, taken 28 days after the second AZD1222 dose. These TCRs come from an adult who received the AZD1222 COVID-19 vaccine.

V and J are TRBV11-2 and TRBJ2-7; 12 positions match TRBD1. Germline assignment: CDR1 SGHAT and CDR2 FQNNGV. This CDR3 spans 15 amino acids. The trim removed 5 bases at V and 9 bases at J, leaving 11 bases unmatched. The CDR3 loop is CASSPTGTGGRVQYF. CDR3 DNA: TGTGCCAGCAGCCCCACCGGGACAGGGGGCCGGGTGCAGTACTTC.

J is TRBJ2-7 and V is TRBV6-2 or TRBV6-3; TRBD2 matches 11 bases. CDR1 is MNHEY and CDR2 is SVGEGT in the germline V gene. The CDR3 is 14 amino acids. V lost 2 bases to trimming and J lost 3 bases; unmatched junction nucleotides: 0. DNA of the CDR3: TGTGCCAGCAGTTACGGGACTAGCGGCTACGAGCAGTACTTC. Translating gives CASSYGTSGYEQYF.

The rearrangement joins TRBV6-5 to TRBJ1-2; weak D call: TRBD1 (6 bases). Trimming left V 5 bases short and J 8 bases short, with 12 bases between. In germline, CDR1 is MNHEY, CDR2 SVGAGI. There are 12 residues in the CDR3. CDR3 coding DNA: TGTGCCAGCAGTCATGGGGGCGGCGGCTACACCTTC. Its protein product is CASSHGGGGYTF.

This sequence joins TRBV9 and TRBJ2-5; the match to TRBD1 covers 7 bases. The germline V gene encodes CDR1 SGDLS and CDR2 YYNGEE. The ends lost 3 bases at V and 1 base at J; junction bases unmatched: 0. The CDR3 contains 13 residues. The CDR3 sequence: CASSAGGQETQYF. CDR3 coding DNA: TGTGCCAGCAGCGCAGGGGGCCAAGAGACCCAGTACTTC. The variable domain in full, with the rest retrieved from reference TRBV9 and TRBJ2-5, is DSGVTQTPKHLITATGQRVTLRCSPRSGDLSVYWYQQSLDQGLQFLIQYYNGEERAKGNILERFSAQQFPDLHSELNLSSLELGDSALYFCASSAGGQETQYFGPGTRLLVL.

As DNA, the CDR3 is TGTGCCAGCACACAGGGTCCGGGCACTGAAGCTTTCTTT. Protein product: CASTQGPGTEAFF. This chain links TRBV6-5 with TRBJ1-1, with D possibly being TRBD1 (6 bases). Trimming cost V 7 bases and J 4 bases, with 13 bases left between them. Germline V CDR1 and CDR2: MNHEY, SVGAGI. This CDR3 spans 13 amino acids.

This clone was found a few times. This chain joins TRBV5-5 and TRBJ1-1; D is possibly TRBD1 (5 bases). This CDR3 contains 14 residues. The germline CDR1 and CDR2 sequences are SGHKS and YYEKEE (reference sequence). V gave up 2 bases and J gave up 7 bases, with 15 bases separating them. The CDR3 protein is CASSFQGVVGEAFF. CDR3 coding DNA: TGTGCCAGCAGCTTCCAGGGTGTAGTGGGTGAAGCTTTCTTT.

Notes on this clone: One end of the junction fails to match germline, which may point to a read error. The chain recombines TRBV7-7 with TRBJ2-5, with 10 bases identical to TRBD1. The CDR3 totals 15 residues. Looked up from germline, CDR1 is SSHAT and CDR2 is FNYEAQ (reference sequence). CDR3 sequence reads: CASSAGTGAQETQYF. CDR3 in DNA: TGTGCTAGCAGCGCCGGGACAGGGGCGCAAGAGACCCAGTACTTC.

This clone was detected only a few times. This chain links TRBV19 with TRBJ2-3, with D perhaps matching TRBD1 (5 bases). This CDR3 spans 13 amino acids. V was trimmed by 5 bases and J by 0 bases, leaving 6 bases between them. From germline, CDR1 is LNHDA and CDR2 SQIVND (reference sequence). DNA for the CDR3: TGTGCCAGTAGTCGACAGAGCACAGATACGCAGTATTTT. Amino acid sequence: CASSRQSTDTQYF. Complete variable domain (other parts from reference TRBV19 and TRBJ2-3): DGGITQSPKYLFRKEGQNVTLSCEQNLNHDAMYWYRQDPGQGLRLIYYSQIVNDFQKGDIAEGYSVSREKKESFPLTVTSAQKNPTAFYLCASSRQSTDTQYFGPGTRLTVL.

The J gene is TRBJ1-2, the V gene TRBV5-6; perhaps TRBD1 as D (6 bases). This CDR3 region has 14 residues. Trimming took 3 bases from V and 8 from J, leaving 17 bases between them. The germline CDR1 and CDR2 sequences are SGHDT and YYEEEE. The CDR3 is CASSSILTDRGYTF. In DNA, the CDR3 is TGTGCCAGCAGCTCAATTCTGACGGACAGAGGCTACACCTTC.

V and J are TRBV6-5 and TRBJ2-5, with TRBD2 matching 7 bases. The V gene end was trimmed by 8 bases and the J gene end by 1 base; junction bases not matched to a gene: 7. Germline CDR1 is MNHEY and CDR2 is SVGAGI. There are 14 residues in the CDR3. The CDR3, as DNA: TGTGCCAGCCGAGCGGGAAACCTCCAAGAGACCCAGTACTTC. It yields the protein CASRAGNLQETQYF.

This clone was detected only a few times. V gene TRBV5-1 combines with J gene TRBJ2-7; 10 bases fit TRBD2. Per the germline V gene, CDR1 is SGHRS and CDR2 is YFSETQ. The V and J ends lost 5 bases and 4 bases, in that order; junction bases with no gene match: 6. CDR3 length: 14 residues. The CDR3 is CASRPSGSAYEQYF. The CDR3 bases are TGCGCCAGCAGACCTAGCGGGAGTGCATACGAGCAGTACTTC.

This chain links TRBV5-1 with TRBJ1-1; 7 bases are a match to TRBD1. Germline V gene lookup returns CDR1 SGHRS and CDR2 YFSETQ. The V and J ends lost 3 bases and 10 bases, in that order; junction bases with no gene match: 15. There are 15 residues in the CDR3. DNA of the CDR3: TGCGCCAGCAGCTCGCGACAGGGCATCTCGGTGGGAGCTTTCTTT. Amino acid sequence: CASSSRQGISVGAFF.

The chain employs TRBV13 and TRBJ2-5; D not resolved. This CDR3 spans 13 amino acids. Germline CDR1 and CDR2: PRHDT and FYEKMQ (reference sequence). Trimming shortened V by 5 bases and J by 5 bases, and 12 bases separated the two germline ends. CDR3 bases: TGTGCCAGCAGCCCCCCCCTAACCGAGACCCAGTACTTC. Translated: CASSPPLTETQYF.

The chain combines TRBV29-1 with TRBJ1-1, with D possibly TRBD1 on 5 matching bases. The CDR3 is 12 residues long. Germline V gene lookup returns CDR1 SQVTM and CDR2 ANQGSEA. The ends were cut back, 7 bases at V and 5 bases at J, with 14 bases in the middle. The CDR3 loop is CSADPGGTEAFF. The CDR3 nucleotides read TGCAGCGCTGACCCGGGGGGGACTGAAGCTTTCTTT. Using reference TRBV29-1 and TRBJ1-1 for the parts outside the CDR3, the full variable domain is SAVISQKPSRDICQRGTSLTIQCQVDSQVTMMFWYRQQPGQSLTLIATANQGSEATYESGFVIDKFPISRPNLTFSTLTVSNMSPEDSSIYLCSADPGGTEAFFGQGTRLTVV.

This clone came up a few times. This chain joins TRBV4-2 and TRBJ2-1; 13 positions agree with TRBD2. CDR3 size: 17 residues. The germline V gene has CDR1 LGHNA and CDR2 YNFKEQ. J gave up 3 bases and V 4 bases, and 6 bases lay outside the gene matches. CDR3 sequence (DNA): TGTGCCAGCAGCCCGTGGACTAGCGGGGGCCACTACAATGAGCAGTTCTTC. As protein: CASSPWTSGGHYNEQFF.

V gene TRBV29-1 combines with J gene TRBJ1-1; no definite D call. Germline lookup yields CDR1 SQVTM and CDR2 ANQGSEA. V lost 1 base, J lost 4 bases, and 7 bases lay in between. The CDR3 is 12 residues long. CDR3 in DNA: TGCAGCGTTGAAGGGGCGGGCACTGAAGCTTTCTTT. It is translated as CSVEGAGTEAFF.